This is a list of T cell receptor beta chains from one sample in a study of PD-1 blockade in classical Hodgkin lymphoma. Only in-frame clones appear in the TCRdb table, and some are missing; sequencing was by immunoSEQ multiplex PCR. Among approximately 90,000 clones listed, 83% were seen once. The specimen was peripheral blood mononuclear cells (PBMCs), collected before the fourth cycle of nivolumab. Receptors originate from a human donor with classical Hodgkin lymphoma. CDR3s include the opening cysteine and the closing phenylalanine or tryptophan. Each record gives: clone size, D gene, J gene, V gene, CDR3 protein, CDR3 DNA. The D gene is left open where the match is weak. Not all rows give a size; the values are once, few, many and, for expanded clones, a class.

clone_size: .; d_call: .; j_call: TRBJ2-1; v_call: TRBV27; cdr3_aa: CASSGRGSSYNEQFF; cdr3_nt: TGTGCCAGCAGCGGGCGGGGTTCTTCCTACAATGAGCAGTTCTTC
clone_size: .; d_call: .; j_call: TRBJ2-2; v_call: TRBV29-1; cdr3_aa: CSVGSRAGELFF; cdr3_nt: TGCAGCGTGGGGTCTCGTGCCGGGGAGCTGTTTTTT
clone_size: .; d_call: .; j_call: TRBJ1-1; v_call: TRBV10-3; cdr3_aa: CAISGGQALEAFF; cdr3_nt: TGTGCCATCAGCGGGGGTCAGGCTTTGGAAGCTTTCTTT
clone_size: .; d_call: .; j_call: TRBJ2-1; v_call: TRBV5-1; cdr3_aa: CASRLVDEQFF; cdr3_nt: TGCGCCAGCAGATTGGTGGATGAGCAGTTCTTC
clone_size: .; d_call: .; j_call: TRBJ2-5; v_call: TRBV14; cdr3_aa: CASSQVETQYF; cdr3_nt: TGTGCCAGCAGCCAAGTGGAGACCCAGTACTTC
clone_size: .; d_call: TRBD2; j_call: TRBJ2-7; v_call: TRBV5-4; cdr3_aa: CASSLGTSGGDYEQYF; cdr3_nt: TGTGCCAGCAGCTTGGGGACTAGCGGGGGGGACTACGAGCAGTACTTC
clone_size: .; d_call: .; j_call: TRBJ2-2; v_call: TRBV11-3; cdr3_aa: CASSTRGLGELFF; cdr3_nt: TGTGCCAGCAGCACCCGGGGCCTCGGGGAGCTGTTTTTT
clone_size: once; d_call: TRBD2; j_call: TRBJ2-3; v_call: TRBV15; cdr3_aa: CATSGLAGSTDTQYF; cdr3_nt: TGTGCCACCAGCGGCCTAGCGGGTAGCACAGATACGCAGTATTTT
clone_size: once; d_call: .; j_call: TRBJ2-3; v_call: TRBV15; cdr3_aa: CATSRDPGATDTQYF; cdr3_nt: TGTGCCACCAGCAGAGATCCGGGAGCTACAGATACGCAGTATTTT
clone_size: .; d_call: TRBD2; j_call: TRBJ2-1; v_call: TRBV6-1; cdr3_aa: CASSGGGLAGSYSYNEQFF; cdr3_nt: TGTGCCAGCAGTGGGGGGGGACTAGCGGGATCCTATTCCTACAATGAGCAGTTCTTC
clone_size: .; d_call: .; j_call: TRBJ1-5; v_call: TRBV19; cdr3_aa: CASSIQDGNQPQHF; cdr3_nt: TGTGCCAGTAGTATTCAAGATGGCAATCAGCCCCAGCATTTT
clone_size: .; d_call: TRBD1; j_call: TRBJ1-1; v_call: TRBV27; cdr3_aa: CASSPQGTLLGTEAFF; cdr3_nt: TGTGCCAGCAGTCCACAGGGGACTCTGCTTGGGACTGAAGCTTTCTTT
clone_size: .; d_call: .; j_call: TRBJ2-1; v_call: TRBV30; cdr3_aa: CAWSVVEGAGVQFF; cdr3_nt: TGTGCCTGGAGTGTAGTGGAGGGGGCGGGAGTGCAATTCTTC
clone_size: .; d_call: .; j_call: TRBJ1-3; v_call: TRBV15; cdr3_aa: CATSGDSGGNTIYF; cdr3_nt: TGTGCCACCAGCGGGGACTCTGGGGGAAACACCATATATTTT
clone_size: once; d_call: .; j_call: TRBJ1-1; v_call: TRBV6-5; cdr3_aa: CASIRRQTDEAFF; cdr3_nt: TGTGCCAGCATTCGCCGGCAGACAGATGAAGCTTTCTTT
clone_size: .; d_call: TRBD2; j_call: TRBJ2-3; v_call: TRBV11-2; cdr3_aa: CASSLDIRYSREMRDTQYF; cdr3_nt: TGTGCCAGCAGCTTAGATATCCGCTACTCGCGGGAGATGAGAGATACGCAGTATTTT
clone_size: few; d_call: .; j_call: TRBJ2-5; v_call: TRBV10-3; cdr3_aa: CAIKDGETQYF; cdr3_nt: TGTGCCATCAAGGACGGGGAAACCCAGTACTTC
clone_size: .; d_call: .; j_call: TRBJ2-7; v_call: TRBV30; cdr3_aa: CAWSRGSYEQYF; cdr3_nt: TGTGCCTGGAGCCGAGGTTCCTACGAGCAGTACTTC
clone_size: .; d_call: .; j_call: TRBJ2-3; v_call: TRBV30; cdr3_aa: CAWRASTDTQYF; cdr3_nt: TGTGCCTGGAGGGCGAGCACAGATACGCAGTATTTT
clone_size: once; d_call: .; j_call: TRBJ1-2; v_call: TRBV6-1; cdr3_aa: CASSEARSATAYGYTF; cdr3_nt: TGTGCCAGCAGTGAAGCTAGGTCGGCGACAGCCTATGGCTACACCTTC
clone_size: few; d_call: .; j_call: TRBJ1-3; v_call: TRBV28; cdr3_aa: CASSLFPRGTGSGNTIYF; cdr3_nt: TGTGCCAGCAGTTTATTCCCCAGGGGAACAGGGTCTGGAAACACCATATATTTT
clone_size: .; d_call: .; j_call: TRBJ1-2; v_call: TRBV21-1; cdr3_aa: CASSKTPIGGGCYGYTF; cdr3_nt: TGTGCCAGCAGCAAAACCCCGATTGGGGGGGGGTGCTATGGCTACACCTTC
clone_size: few; d_call: TRBD2; j_call: TRBJ2-3; v_call: TRBV5-1; cdr3_aa: CASGPGLAGSDTQYF; cdr3_nt: TGCGCCAGCGGGCCCGGACTAGCCGGTTCAGATACGCAGTATTTT
clone_size: .; d_call: TRBD1; j_call: TRBJ2-5; v_call: TRBV5-5; cdr3_aa: CASDSSGTVLGETQYF; cdr3_nt: TGTGCCAGCGACTCATCCGGGACAGTCCTTGGGGAGACCCAGTACTTC
clone_size: .; d_call: TRBD1; j_call: TRBJ2-2; v_call: TRBV27; cdr3_aa: CASSLRRQGAGTGELFF; cdr3_nt: TGTGCCAGCAGTTTACGCCGACAGGGGGCGGGCACCGGGGAGCTGTTTTTT
clone_size: few; d_call: TRBD1; j_call: TRBJ1-1; v_call: TRBV29-1; cdr3_aa: CSVEAEQGAEAFF; cdr3_nt: TGCAGCGTTGAAGCCGAACAGGGGGCCGAAGCTTTCTTT
clone_size: .; d_call: TRBD2; j_call: TRBJ2-1; v_call: TRBV9; cdr3_aa: CASSVIGGSLLPSYNEQFF; cdr3_nt: TGTGCCAGCAGCGTCATTGGCGGGAGTCTACTCCCCTCCTACAATGAGCAGTTCTTC
clone_size: once; d_call: .; j_call: TRBJ2-7; v_call: TRBV7-9; cdr3_aa: CASSLVGGYEQYF; cdr3_nt: TGTGCCAGCAGCTTAGTCGGTGGGTACGAGCAGTACTTC
clone_size: .; d_call: .; j_call: TRBJ2-3; v_call: TRBV5-4; cdr3_aa: CASSSGPTPTDTQYF; cdr3_nt: TGTGCCAGCAGCTCCGGCCCCACGCCGACAGATACGCAGTATTTT
clone_size: .; d_call: TRBD1; j_call: TRBJ1-2; v_call: TRBV19; cdr3_aa: CASQLTGNYGYTF; cdr3_nt: TGTGCCAGCCAGTTGACAGGGAACTATGGCTACACCTTC
clone_size: .; d_call: TRBD2; j_call: TRBJ2-1; v_call: TRBV25-1; cdr3_aa: CASSSPGRGGEQFF; cdr3_nt: TGTGCCAGCAGTTCCCCCGGGAGGGGGGGTGAGCAGTTCTTC
clone_size: .; d_call: .; j_call: TRBJ1-5; v_call: TRBV2; cdr3_aa: CASKGQNNQPQHF; cdr3_nt: TGTGCCAGCAAAGGACAGAACAATCAGCCCCAGCATTTT
clone_size: .; d_call: TRBD1; j_call: TRBJ2-4; v_call: TRBV4-1; cdr3_aa: CASSQDPIDRVAKNIQYF; cdr3_nt: TGCGCCAGCAGCCAAGATCCCATTGACAGGGTAGCCAAAAACATTCAGTACTTC
clone_size: .; d_call: .; j_call: TRBJ2-7; v_call: TRBV7-2; cdr3_aa: CASSRPFGQQYF; cdr3_nt: TGTGCCAGCAGCCGCCCCTTCGGCCAGCAGTACTTC
clone_size: .; d_call: TRBD2; j_call: TRBJ2-7; v_call: TRBV18; cdr3_aa: CASSPPRLAAEPRAYEQYF; cdr3_nt: TGTGCCAGCTCACCCCCGCGACTAGCCGCGGAACCACGGGCATACGAGCAGTACTTC
clone_size: .; d_call: .; j_call: TRBJ1-4; v_call: TRBV5-6; cdr3_aa: CASSLEGRNEKLFF; cdr3_nt: TGTGCCAGCAGCTTGGAGGGCCGAAATGAAAAACTGTTTTTT
clone_size: .; d_call: TRBD2; j_call: TRBJ2-1; v_call: TRBV7-3; cdr3_aa: CASSPPGTSGRNEQFF; cdr3_nt: TGTGCCAGCAGCCCACCCGGGACTAGCGGGAGGAATGAGCAGTTCTTC
clone_size: once; d_call: TRBD2; j_call: TRBJ2-7; v_call: TRBV27; cdr3_aa: CASINRAGGNYEQYF; cdr3_nt: TGTGCCAGCATTAACCGAGCGGGAGGGAACTACGAGCAGTACTTC
clone_size: .; d_call: .; j_call: TRBJ1-2; v_call: TRBV5-1; cdr3_aa: CASSTNTGTDGYTF; cdr3_nt: TGCGCCAGCAGCACCAATACAGGGACGGATGGCTACACCTTC
clone_size: .; d_call: .; j_call: TRBJ2-3; v_call: TRBV9; cdr3_aa: CASSAGAWDSADTQYF; cdr3_nt: TGTGCCAGCAGCGCCGGGGCCTGGGATTCTGCAGATACGCAGTATTTT
clone_size: .; d_call: TRBD1; j_call: TRBJ1-4; v_call: TRBV28; cdr3_aa: CASSLWSTGGNEKLFF; cdr3_nt: TGTGCCAGCAGTTTATGGTCGACAGGGGGCAATGAAAAACTGTTTTTT
clone_size: .; d_call: TRBD1; j_call: TRBJ2-5; v_call: TRBV10-1; cdr3_aa: CASSFDRVETQYF; cdr3_nt: TGCGCCAGCAGCTTTGACAGGGTGGAGACCCAGTACTTC
clone_size: few; d_call: .; j_call: TRBJ2-5; v_call: TRBV5-1; cdr3_aa: CASSLGGGETQYF; cdr3_nt: TGCGCCAGCAGCTTGGGAGGGGGAGAGACCCAGTACTTC
clone_size: .; d_call: .; j_call: TRBJ2-7; v_call: TRBV5-1; cdr3_aa: CASSTGHLSYEQYF; cdr3_nt: TGCGCCAGCAGCACTGGACACCTTTCCTACGAGCAGTACTTC
clone_size: .; d_call: .; j_call: TRBJ2-1; v_call: TRBV11-2; cdr3_aa: CASSLDGWAGNEQFF; cdr3_nt: TGTGCCAGCAGCTTAGATGGCTGGGCAGGCAATGAGCAGTTCTTC
clone_size: .; d_call: .; j_call: TRBJ2-6; v_call: TRBV10-3; cdr3_aa: CAISAGQAGANVLTF; cdr3_nt: TGTGCCATCAGTGCAGGGCAAGCTGGGGCCAACGTCCTGACTTTC
clone_size: .; d_call: .; j_call: TRBJ2-7; v_call: TRBV21-1; cdr3_aa: CASRNEGEGSSYEQYF; cdr3_nt: TGTGCCAGCAGAAATGAGGGAGAGGGCTCATCCTACGAGCAGTACTTC
clone_size: .; d_call: TRBD1; j_call: TRBJ2-1; v_call: TRBV14; cdr3_aa: CASSQDPRDRLYNEQFF; cdr3_nt: TGTGCCAGCAGCCAAGATCCCCGGGACAGGCTATACAATGAGCAGTTCTTC
clone_size: .; d_call: .; j_call: TRBJ1-2; v_call: TRBV4-3; cdr3_aa: CASSQDLGKGANYGYTF; cdr3_nt: TGCGCCAGCAGCCAAGACTTAGGTAAAGGAGCTAACTATGGCTACACCTTC
clone_size: few; d_call: TRBD2; j_call: TRBJ2-1; v_call: TRBV10-3; cdr3_aa: CAISQGLAEYNEQFF; cdr3_nt: TGTGCCATCAGCCAAGGACTAGCGGAATACAATGAGCAGTTCTTC